Listed below are T cell receptor beta chains from one sample, sequenced in a study of blood T cell repertoires in COVID-19. TCRdb keeps only in-frame clones here, not all; method: immunoSEQ multiplex PCR. This table holds 350,000 or so clones, around 86% found once. The specimen was PBMCs or T cells enriched from blood (not recorded which). These receptors originate from a woman aged 40 to 50 with acute COVID-19. CDR3s include the opening cysteine and the closing phenylalanine or tryptophan. A D gene is named only where the DNA matches it firmly. Some rows have no size entry. The others give once, few or many, or a class for an expanded clone.

CASGLGPDRLNTEAFF TGTGCTAGTGGTTTGGGCCCGGACAGATTGAACACTGAAGCTTTCTTT . TRBV12-5 . TRBJ1-1
CASSPDRFHEQYF TGTGCCAGCAGCCCCGACAGGTTTCACGAGCAGTACTTC . TRBV7-3 . TRBJ2-7
CASRHPTAFMNTEAFF TGTGCCAGCAGACACCCGACAGCATTTATGAACACTGAAGCTTTCTTT . TRBV28 . TRBJ1-1
CASSQEGAGGPSPRREQFF TGCGCCAGCAGCCAAGAGGGGGCGGGGGGGCCTTCACCCCGACGAGAGCAGTTCTTC . TRBV4-3 TRBD2 TRBJ2-1
CASNIQGRFGYTF TGTGCCAGCAATATTCAGGGGCGTTTTGGCTACACCTTC . TRBV28 . TRBJ1-2
CAISESKGAYNEQFF TGTGCCATCAGTGAGAGCAAGGGGGCATACAATGAGCAGTTCTTC . TRBV10-3 TRBD1 TRBJ2-1
CASSVDWNTEAFF TGTGCCAGCAGCGTGGACTGGAACACTGAAGCTTTCTTT . TRBV7-3 . TRBJ1-1
CASSDSRGVIHEQFF TGTGCCAGCAGTGATAGCCGGGGGGTTATCCATGAGCAGTTCTTC . TRBV2 TRBD2 TRBJ2-1
CSLGQPNTEAFF TGCAGCCTGGGACAACCGAACACTGAAGCTTTCTTT . TRBV29-1 . TRBJ1-1
CASSLDGSGRATDTQYF TGTGCCAGCAGTTTAGATGGTAGCGGGAGGGCCACAGATACGCAGTATTTT . TRBV28 TRBD2 TRBJ2-3
CASSQDGAIRTGGSYGYTF TGCGCCAGCAGCCAAGACGGAGCAATAAGGACAGGAGGTAGCTATGGCTACACCTTC . TRBV4-3 TRBD1 TRBJ1-2
CASSISGSYGYTF TGTGCCAGTAGTATTTCAGGGTCCTATGGCTACACCTTC . TRBV19 . TRBJ1-2
CASSLWTSTDTQYF TGCGCCAGCAGCCTATGGACTAGCACAGATACGCAGTATTTT once TRBV5-1 . TRBJ2-3
CATERPTRGDTQYF TGTGCCACCGAGCGGCCCACCCGGGGAGATACGCAGTATTTT . TRBV21-1 . TRBJ2-3
CASSQPGQGASNEKLFF TGTGCCAGCAGCCAACCCGGACAGGGGGCGTCTAATGAAAAACTGTTTTTT . TRBV3-1/TRBV3-2 TRBD1 TRBJ1-4
CASNSIGLIMRGYEQYF TGTGCCAGCAACAGTATTGGTCTTATTATGCGGGGCTACGAGCAGTACTTC . TRBV19 . TRBJ2-7
CAGEKWDSRKSGELFF TGTGCCGGGGAAAAGTGGGACTCCCGGAAGTCCGGGGAGCTGTTTTTT . TRBV7-9 . TRBJ2-2